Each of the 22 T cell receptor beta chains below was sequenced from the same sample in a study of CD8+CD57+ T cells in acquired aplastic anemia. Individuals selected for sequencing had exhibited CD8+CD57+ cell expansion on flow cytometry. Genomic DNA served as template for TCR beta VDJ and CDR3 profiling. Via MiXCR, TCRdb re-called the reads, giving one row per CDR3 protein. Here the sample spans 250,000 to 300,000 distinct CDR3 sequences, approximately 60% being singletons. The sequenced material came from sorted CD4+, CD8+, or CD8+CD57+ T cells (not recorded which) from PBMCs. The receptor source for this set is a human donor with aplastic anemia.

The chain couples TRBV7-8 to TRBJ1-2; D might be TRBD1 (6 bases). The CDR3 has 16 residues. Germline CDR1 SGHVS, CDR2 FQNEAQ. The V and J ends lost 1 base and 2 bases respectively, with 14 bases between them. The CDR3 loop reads CASSLGWGQGNYGYTF. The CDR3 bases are TGTGCCAGCAGCTTAGGTTGGGGGCAGGGCAACTATGGCTACACCTTC.

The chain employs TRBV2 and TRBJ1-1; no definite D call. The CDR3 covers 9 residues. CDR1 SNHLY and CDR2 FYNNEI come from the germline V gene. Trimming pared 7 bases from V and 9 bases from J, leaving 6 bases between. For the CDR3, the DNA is TGTGCCAGCACCCCCAAAGCTTTCTTT. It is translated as CASTPKAFF.

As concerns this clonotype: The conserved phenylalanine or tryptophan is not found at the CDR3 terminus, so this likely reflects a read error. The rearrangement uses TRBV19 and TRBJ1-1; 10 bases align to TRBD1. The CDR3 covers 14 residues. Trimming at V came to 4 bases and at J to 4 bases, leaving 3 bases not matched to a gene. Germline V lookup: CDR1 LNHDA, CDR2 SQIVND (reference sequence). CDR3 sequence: CASSRGTGATEAFL. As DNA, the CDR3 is TGTGCCAGTAGTAGGGGGACAGGGGCCACTGAAGCTTTCCTT.

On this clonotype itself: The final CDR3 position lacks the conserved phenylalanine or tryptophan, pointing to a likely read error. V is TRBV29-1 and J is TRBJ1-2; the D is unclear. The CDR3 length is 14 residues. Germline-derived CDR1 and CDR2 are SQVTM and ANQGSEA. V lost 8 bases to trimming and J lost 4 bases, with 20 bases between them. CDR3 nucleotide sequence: TGCAGCTTTGTTGGAGGGTTGGGAAGCTATGGCTACACCTCC. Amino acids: CSFVGGLGSYGYTS.

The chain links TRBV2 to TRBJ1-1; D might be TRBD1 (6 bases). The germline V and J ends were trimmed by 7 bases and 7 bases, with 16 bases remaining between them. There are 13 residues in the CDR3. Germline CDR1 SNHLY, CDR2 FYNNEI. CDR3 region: CASIKQGGGEAFF. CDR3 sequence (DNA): TGTGCCAGCATAAAACAGGGAGGGGGTGAAGCTTTCTTT.

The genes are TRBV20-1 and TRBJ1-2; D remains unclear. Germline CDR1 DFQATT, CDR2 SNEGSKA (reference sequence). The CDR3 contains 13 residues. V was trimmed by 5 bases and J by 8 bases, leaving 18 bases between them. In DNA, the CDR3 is TGCAGTGCTTACACCGGGAAGTCTCAAGGCTACACCTTC. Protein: CSAYTGKSQGYTF.

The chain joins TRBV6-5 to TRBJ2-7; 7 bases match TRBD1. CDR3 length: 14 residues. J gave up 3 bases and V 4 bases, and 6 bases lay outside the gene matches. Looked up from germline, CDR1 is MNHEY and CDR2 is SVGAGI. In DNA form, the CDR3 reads TGTGCCAGCAGTTTCAATGACAGGGACTACGAGCAGTACTTC. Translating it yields CASSFNDRDYEQYF.

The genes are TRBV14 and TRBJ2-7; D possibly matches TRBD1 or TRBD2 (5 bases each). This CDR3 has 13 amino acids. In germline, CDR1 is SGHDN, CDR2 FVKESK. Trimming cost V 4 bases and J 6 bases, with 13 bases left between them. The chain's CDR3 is CASSRNTGGEQYF. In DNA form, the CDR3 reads TGTGCCAGCAGCCGAAATACAGGAGGCGAGCAGTACTTC.

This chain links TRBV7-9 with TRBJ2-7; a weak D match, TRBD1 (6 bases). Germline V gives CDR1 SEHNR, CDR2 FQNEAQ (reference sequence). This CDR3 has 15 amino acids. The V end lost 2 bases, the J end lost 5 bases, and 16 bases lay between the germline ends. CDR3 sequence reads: CASSLFGQIRDEQYF. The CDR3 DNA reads TGTGCCAGCAGCTTATTTGGACAGATACGGGACGAGCAGTACTTC.

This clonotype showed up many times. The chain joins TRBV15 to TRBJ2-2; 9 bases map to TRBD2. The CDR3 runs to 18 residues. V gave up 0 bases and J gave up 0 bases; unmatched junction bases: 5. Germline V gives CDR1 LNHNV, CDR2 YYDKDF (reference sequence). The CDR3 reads CATSRDPPSGANTGELFF. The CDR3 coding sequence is TGTGCCACCAGCAGAGATCCACCTAGCGGGGCGAACACCGGGGAGCTGTTTTTT.

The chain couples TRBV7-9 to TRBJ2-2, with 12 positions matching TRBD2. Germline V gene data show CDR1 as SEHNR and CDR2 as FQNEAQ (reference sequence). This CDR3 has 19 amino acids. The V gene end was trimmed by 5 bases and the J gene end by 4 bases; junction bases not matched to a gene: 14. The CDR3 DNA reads TGTGCCAGCAGCCTTACCGGGACTAGCGGGCGTGGGGGCACCGGGGAGCTGTTTTTT. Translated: CASSLTGTSGRGGTGELFF.

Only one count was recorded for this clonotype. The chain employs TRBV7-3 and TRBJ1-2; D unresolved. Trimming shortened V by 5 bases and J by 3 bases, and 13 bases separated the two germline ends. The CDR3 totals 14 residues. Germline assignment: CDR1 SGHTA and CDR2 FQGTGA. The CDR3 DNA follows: TGTGCCAGCAGCCGAGAACGTGGACACTATGGCTACACCTTC. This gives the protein CASSRERGHYGYTF.

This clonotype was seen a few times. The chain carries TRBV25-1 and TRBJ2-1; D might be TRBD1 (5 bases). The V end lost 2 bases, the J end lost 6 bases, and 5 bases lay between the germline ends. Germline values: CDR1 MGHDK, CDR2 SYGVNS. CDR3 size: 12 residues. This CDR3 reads CASSEQGNEQFF. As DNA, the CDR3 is TGTGCCAGCAGTGAACAGGGCAATGAGCAGTTCTTC. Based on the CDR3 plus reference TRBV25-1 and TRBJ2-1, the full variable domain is EADIYQTPRYLVIGTGKKITLECSQTMGHDKMYWYQQDPGMELHLIHYSYGVNSTEKGDLSSESTVSRIRTEHFPLTLESARPSHTSQYLCASSEQGNEQFFGPGTRLTVL.

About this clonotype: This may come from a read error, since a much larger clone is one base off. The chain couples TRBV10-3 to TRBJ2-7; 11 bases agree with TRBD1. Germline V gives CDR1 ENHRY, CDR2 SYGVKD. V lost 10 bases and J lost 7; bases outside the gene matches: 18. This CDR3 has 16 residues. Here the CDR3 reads CASSERGQGALNEQYF. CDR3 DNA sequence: TGTGCCAGCAGCGAACGTGGACAGGGGGCCTTGAATGAGCAGTACTTC.

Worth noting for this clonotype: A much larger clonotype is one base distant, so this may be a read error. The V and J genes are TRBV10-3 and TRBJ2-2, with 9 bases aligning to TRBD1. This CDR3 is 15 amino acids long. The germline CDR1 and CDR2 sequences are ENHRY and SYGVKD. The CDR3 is CASSVGQGVTGELLF. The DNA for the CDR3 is TGTGCCAGCAGTGTGGGACAGGGAGTCACCGGGGAGCTGCTTTTT.

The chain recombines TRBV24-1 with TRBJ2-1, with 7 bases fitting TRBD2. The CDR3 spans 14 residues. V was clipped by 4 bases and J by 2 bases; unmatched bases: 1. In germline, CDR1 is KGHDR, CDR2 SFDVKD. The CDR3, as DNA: TGTGCCACCAGTGAGGCGGGAGCCTACAATGAGCAGTTCTTC. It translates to CATSEAGAYNEQFF.

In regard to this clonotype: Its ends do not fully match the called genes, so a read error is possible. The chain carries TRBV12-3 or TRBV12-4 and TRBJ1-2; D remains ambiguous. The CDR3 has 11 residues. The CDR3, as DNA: TGTCCCAGCAGTTTAGGCTTTGGCGGCTCCTTC. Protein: CPSSLGFGGSF.

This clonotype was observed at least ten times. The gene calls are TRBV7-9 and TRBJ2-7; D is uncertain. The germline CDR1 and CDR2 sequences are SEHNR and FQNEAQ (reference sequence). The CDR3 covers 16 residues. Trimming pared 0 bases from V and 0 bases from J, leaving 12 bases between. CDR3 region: CASSLASGFSSYEQYF. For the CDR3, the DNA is TGTGCCAGCAGCTTAGCGTCTGGGTTCAGCTCCTACGAGCAGTACTTC.

The CDR3 coding sequence is TGTGCCAGCAACCCCTCGGCAGGGGTGGATTCACCCCTCCACTTT. Amino acids: CASNPSAGVDSPLHF. This chain uses TRBV6-5 with TRBJ1-6; possible D gene TRBD1, 6 bases. The CDR3 runs to 15 residues. The V end was cut by 7 bases, the J end by 8 bases, with 18 bases between. Germline V gives CDR1 MNHEY, CDR2 SVGAGI.

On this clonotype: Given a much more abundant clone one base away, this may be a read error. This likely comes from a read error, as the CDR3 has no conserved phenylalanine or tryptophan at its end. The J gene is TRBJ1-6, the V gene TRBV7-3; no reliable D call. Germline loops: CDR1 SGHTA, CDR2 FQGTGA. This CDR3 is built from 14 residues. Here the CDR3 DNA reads TGTGCCAGCAGCTTAGGCCAGAATAATTTACCCCTCCACCTT. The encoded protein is CASSLGQNNLPLHL.

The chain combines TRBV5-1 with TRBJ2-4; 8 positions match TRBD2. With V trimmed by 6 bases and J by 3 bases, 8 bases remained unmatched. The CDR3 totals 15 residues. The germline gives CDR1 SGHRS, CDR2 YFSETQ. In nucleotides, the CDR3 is TGCGCCAGCACGTCGGGGGGGGACTACAAAAACATTCAGTACTTC. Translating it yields CASTSGGDYKNIQYF.

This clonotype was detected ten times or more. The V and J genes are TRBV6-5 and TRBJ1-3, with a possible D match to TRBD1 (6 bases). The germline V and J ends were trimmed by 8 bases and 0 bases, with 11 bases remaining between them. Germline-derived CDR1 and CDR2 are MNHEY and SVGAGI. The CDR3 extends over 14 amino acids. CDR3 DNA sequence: TGTGCCAGCGGTAAGGACAGCTCTGGAAACACCATATATTTT. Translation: CASGKDSSGNTIYF.